Below, 23 T cell receptor beta chains from the same sample are listed, as sequenced in a study of T-cell reconstitution after alpha-beta-depleted transplantation in children. Researchers prepared the TCRbeta library using unique molecular identifiers, the study reports. TCRdb reanalysed the PCR reads using MiXCR and keeps one entry per CDR3 protein. The table lists some 550,000 distinct CDR3 sequences, about a sixth of them singletons, with approximately 3% in the top ten. The sequencing here drew on PBMCs from the stem cell graft donor, taken from the stem cell graft. The receptors here all came from a human donor who donated a stem cell graft to a child with acute lymphoblastic leukemia.

J is TRBJ1-5 and V is TRBV2; TRBD1 aligns across 8 bases. V lost 6 bases and J lost 2; bases outside the gene matches: 12. CDR1 is SNHLY, CDR2 FYNNEI, per germline. The CDR3 is 17 amino acids. The CDR3 sequence is CASRGPDRGIRNQPQHF. DNA for the CDR3: TGTGCCAGCAGGGGACCCGACAGGGGAATACGCAATCAGCCCCAGCATTTT.

J is TRBJ2-2 and V is TRBV20-1, with 9 nucleotides matching TRBD2. This CDR3 has 15 residues. CDR1 is DFQATT and CDR2 is SNEGSKA in the germline V gene (reference sequence). The V gene end was trimmed by 2 bases and the J gene end by 3 bases; junction bases not matched to a gene: 4. The CDR3 DNA sequence: TGCAGTGCTAGACTAGCGGGGTTAGACACCGGGGAGCTGTTTTTT. Amino acids: CSARLAGLDTGELFF.

V and J are TRBV18 and TRBJ1-1; D is ambiguous. Germline CDR1 reads KGHSH; CDR2 reads LQKENI. V was clipped by 0 bases and J by 0 bases, with 8 bases between them. This CDR3 is 15 amino acids long. The CDR3: CASSPPERMNTEAFF. DNA of the CDR3: TGTGCCAGCTCACCACCGGAACGGATGAACACTGAAGCTTTCTTT.

This clonotype was seen only a few times. The chain employs TRBV6-1 and TRBJ2-7; possibly TRBD1 for D (6 bases). The germline V gene encodes CDR1 MNHNS and CDR2 SASEGT. This CDR3 comprises 16 residues. Trimming took 2 bases from V and 7 from J, leaving 21 bases between them. CDR3 DNA sequence: TGTGCCAGCAGTGAAAGACGGACAGACCCGTGGCGGGAGCAGTACTTC. Translating it yields CASSERRTDPWREQYF.

V and J are TRBV10-3 and TRBJ1-1; tentative D call: TRBD1 (6 bases). Trimming took off 10 bases at V and 3 bases at J, with 15 bases between the two ends. CDR1 ENHRY and CDR2 SYGVKD come from the germline V gene. The CDR3 consists of 13 residues. The CDR3 loop reads CASGQGWYTEAFF. In DNA form, the CDR3 reads TGTGCCAGCGGGCAGGGGTGGTACACTGAAGCTTTCTTT.

The chain joins TRBV9 to TRBJ1-1; tentatively, D is TRBD1 (5 bases). V lost 7 bases to trimming and J lost 3 bases, with 10 bases between them. This CDR3 contains 12 residues. Germline V CDR1 and CDR2: SGDLS, YYNGEE. The chain's CDR3 is CASGRGYTEAFF. The DNA of the CDR3 is TGTGCCAGCGGACGGGGGTACACTGAAGCTTTCTTT.

This clonotype was detected only a few times. V is TRBV12-3 or TRBV12-4 and J is TRBJ1-4, with 7 bases matching TRBD1. After removal of 5 bases from V and 3 bases from J, the junction contained 12 bases not matched to a gene. There are 17 residues in the CDR3. The CDR3 DNA is TGTGCCAGCAGTCCAACTGACAGGGTTGGGGCTAATGAAAAACTGTTTTTT. It is translated as CASSPTDRVGANEKLFF.

The chain has TRBV3-1 and TRBJ1-3; no definite D call. Looked up from germline, CDR1 is LGHDT and CDR2 is YNNKEL (reference sequence). Trimming removed 2 bases at V and 0 bases at J, with 14 bases between. This CDR3 has 17 amino acids. CDR3: CASSQSSWVSSGNTIYF. In nucleotides, the CDR3 is TGTGCCAGCAGCCAAAGTTCGTGGGTTAGCTCTGGAAACACCATATATTTT.

The CDR3 loop is CASSPPPGGTSGANVLTF. The CDR3 coding sequence is TGTGCCAGCAGCCCGCCCCCGGGGGGTACCTCTGGGGCCAACGTCCTGACTTTC. The rearrangement links TRBV4-2 to TRBJ2-6; 7 bases fit TRBD2. V trimming: 4 bases; J trimming: 0 bases; junction bases outside the gene matches: 9. Looked up from germline, CDR1 is LGHNA and CDR2 is YNFKEQ. The CDR3 contains 18 residues.

The chain uses TRBV6-5 and TRBJ2-7; D is ambiguous. Germline CDR1 and CDR2: MNHEY and SVGAGI. CDR3 length: 17 amino acids. The V and J ends lost 0 bases and 2 bases respectively, with 17 bases between them. CDR3 loop: CASSYSRPPNPPYEQYF. CDR3 nucleotides: TGTGCCAGCAGTTACTCGAGGCCGCCTAACCCTCCCTACGAGCAGTACTTC.

This clonotype was seen only a few times. The chain has TRBV7-8 and TRBJ2-1; maybe TRBD2 (7 bases). From germline, CDR1 is SGHVS and CDR2 FQNEAQ. The CDR3 is 17 amino acids. Between the trimmed V and J ends, which lost 1 base and 0 bases, there was a span of 13 bases. CDR3 in amino acids: CASSLVRGGVSYNEQFF. In DNA, the CDR3 is TGTGCCAGCAGCTTAGTAAGGGGGGGGGTCTCCTACAATGAGCAGTTCTTC.

V usage is TRBV6-5 and J usage is TRBJ2-1, with TRBD2 identical over 8 bases. Germline CDR1 is MNHEY and CDR2 is SVGAGI. V lost 1 base and J lost 7; bases outside the gene matches: 9. The CDR3 consists of 16 residues. The CDR3 sequence is CASSYFSGRAHNEQFF. CDR3 DNA sequence: TGTGCCAGCAGTTACTTTTCCGGGAGGGCCCATAATGAGCAGTTCTTC.

There are a few counts of this clonotype. This chain joins TRBV18 and TRBJ2-1; 16 bases are shared with TRBD2. CDR3 length: 18 residues. CDR1 and CDR2 (germline): KGHSH, LQKENI. The V and J ends lost 1 base and 2 bases, in that order; junction bases with no gene match: 2. CDR3 nucleotide sequence: TGTGCCAGCTCACCACAGGGACTAGCGGGAGGGCCCTACAATGAGCAGTTCTTC. Translation: CASSPQGLAGGPYNEQFF. Together with reference TRBV18 and TRBJ2-1, the CDR3 gives the full variable domain: NAGVMQNPRHLVRRRGQEARLRCSPMKGHSHVYWYRQLPEEGLKFMVYLQKENIIDESGMPKERFSAEFPKEGPSILRIQQVVRGDSAAYFCASSPQGLAGGPYNEQFFGPGTRLTVL.

This chain connects TRBV20-1 to TRBJ2-7; D call uncertain. The CDR3 runs to 12 residues. Per germline, CDR1 DFQATT and CDR2 SNEGSKA (reference sequence). V was clipped by 6 bases and J by 2 bases, with 11 bases between them. The CDR3 loop reads CSASQSPYEQYF. CDR3 DNA: TGCAGTGCCAGCCAAAGCCCCTACGAGCAGTACTTC.

This clonotype was seen at least ten times. The rearrangement joins TRBV28 to TRBJ2-3; D remains unclear. The ends were cut back, 2 bases at V and 4 bases at J, with 7 bases in the middle. Germline CDR1 and CDR2: MDHEN and SYDVKM. The CDR3 has 13 amino acids. CDR3 nucleotide sequence: TGTGCCAGCAGTTTAAAGTTCCCAGATACGCAGTATTTT. Protein product: CASSLKFPDTQYF.

This clonotype has a handful of counts. This chain joins TRBV15 and TRBJ1-2, with 7 nucleotides matching TRBD1. J lost 5 bases, V lost 1 base, and 7 bases had no gene match. Per germline, CDR1 LNHNV and CDR2 YYDKDF (reference sequence). The CDR3 contains 15 residues. The CDR3 DNA sequence: TGTGCCACCAGCAGAGCGGGACAGAGCCTATATGGCTACACCTTC. As protein: CATSRAGQSLYGYTF.

In its sample, this clonotype was seen a few times. V and J are TRBV5-4 and TRBJ2-1; TRBD2 matches at 14 bases. The CDR3 loop spans 20 amino acids. The V and J ends lost 0 bases and 0 bases, in that order; junction bases with no gene match: 8. Germline CDR1 SGHNT, CDR2 YYREEE (reference sequence). The CDR3 nucleotides read TGTGCCAGCAGCTTGGCAGGGGGACTAGCGGGAGAATCCTCCTACAATGAGCAGTTCTTC. Amino acids: CASSLAGGLAGESSYNEQFF.

The chain has TRBV14 and TRBJ1-1; perhaps TRBD1 as D (6 bases). V was trimmed by 4 bases and J by 7 bases, leaving 19 bases between them. This CDR3 is 15 amino acids long. Germline V gene sequence: CDR1 SGHDN, CDR2 FVKESK. As DNA, the CDR3 is TGTGCCAGCAGCCTAGAGCAGGGGTCTGGAGGTGAAGCTTTCTTT. Residues: CASSLEQGSGGEAFF.

In this sample, this clonotype turned up a few times. The chain combines TRBV7-3 with TRBJ2-1, with 7 bases fitting TRBD2. From germline, CDR1 is SGHTA and CDR2 FQGTGA. V gave up 2 bases and J gave up 2 bases; unmatched junction bases: 3. The CDR3 is 15 amino acids. The CDR3 sequence: CASSLRLAAYNEQFF. The DNA for the CDR3 is TGTGCCAGCAGCTTACGGCTAGCGGCCTACAATGAGCAGTTCTTC.

This clonotype was detected a few times. The CDR3 region is CAWSVSEVEQYF. The CDR3 nucleotides are TGTGCCTGGAGTGTGTCTGAAGTTGAGCAGTACTTC. The chain couples TRBV30 to TRBJ2-7; D not resolved. There are 12 residues in the CDR3. Between the trimmed V and J ends, which lost 0 bases and 7 bases, there was a span of 10 bases. CDR1 and CDR2 from the germline V gene are GTSNPN and SVGIG (reference sequence).

V and J are TRBV30 and TRBJ2-1, with a tentative D call TRBD2 (7 bases). This CDR3 is built from 17 residues. V shed 7 bases and J shed 0 bases, with 22 bases lying between them. Germline V gene sequence: CDR1 GTSNPN, CDR2 SVGIG (reference sequence). CDR3 nucleotide sequence: TGTGCCTTAAGCGGGCGGGGGCCGACCGGCTCCTACAATGAGCAGTTCTTC. Residues: CALSGRGPTGSYNEQFF.

The gene calls are TRBV10-1 and TRBJ2-2, with 10 bases lining up with TRBD2. The CDR3 has 18 amino acids. V trimming: 0 bases; J trimming: 4 bases; junction bases outside the gene matches: 8. Looked up from germline, CDR1 is WNHNN and CDR2 is SYGVQD (reference sequence). The CDR3 DNA reads as TGCGCCAGCAGTGAGTCGAGTAGCGGGAGGTCCGGCACCGGGGAGCTGTTTTTT. It yields the protein CASSESSSGRSGTGELFF.

V gene TRBV25-1 combines with J gene TRBJ1-2; TRBD1 is a possible D gene (5 bases). The CDR3 length is 12 residues. Looked up from germline, CDR1 is MGHDK and CDR2 is SYGVNS. The CDR3 DNA follows: TGTGCATGTTCATGGGGGGTCGGGGGCTACACCTTC. Residues: CACSWGVGGYTF.